This entry lists 15 T cell receptor beta chains sequenced from one sample in a study of CD8 T cells in ankylosing spondylitis. TCRdb processed the 5' RACE reads anew with MiXCR; each CDR3 protein has one entry. Altogether 200,000 to 250,000 distinct CDR3 sequences are present, roughly a tenth being singletons, with the ten largest covering approximately 20%. The sample consisted of blood, either unsorted or a sorted T cell fraction (not recorded which). The receptor set was obtained from a male donor with ankylosing spondylitis or in good health (not recorded which).

This clonotype was seen repeatedly, ten times or more. This chain joins TRBV12-3 or TRBV12-4 and TRBJ2-5; 12 bases are shared with TRBD2. J lost 5 bases, V lost 3 bases, and 1 base had no gene match. This CDR3 comprises 14 residues. CDR3 bases: TGTGCCAGCAGTTTGACTAGCGGGGGCGAGACCCAGTACTTC. It encodes CASSLTSGGETQYF.

In nucleotides, the CDR3 is TGCGCCAGCAGCTTGGAAGGACAGGGGGCTCTCGGCTACACCTTC. Amino acids: CASSLEGQGALGYTF. This chain connects TRBV5-1 to TRBJ1-2; 11 bases match TRBD1. In germline, CDR1 is SGHRS, CDR2 YFSETQ. After removal of 0 bases from V and 8 bases from J, the junction contained 6 bases not matched to a gene. This CDR3 region has 15 residues. The variable domain in full, completed from reference TRBV5-1 and TRBJ1-2, reads KAGVTQTPRYLIKTRGQQVTLSCSPISGHRSVSWYQQTPGQGLQFLFEYFSETQRNKGNFPGRFSGRQFSNSRSEMNVSTLELGDSALYLCASSLEGQGALGYTFGSGTRLTVV.

There are many counts of this clonotype. This rearrangement joins TRBV15 to TRBJ1-5; no reliable D call. Germline assignment: CDR1 LNHNV and CDR2 YYDKDF (reference sequence). This CDR3 is 14 amino acids long. V was shortened by 0 bases and J by 1 base, with 4 bases between the two germline ends. The DNA for the CDR3 is TGTGCCACCAGCAGAGAGCACAGCAATCAGCCCCAGCATTTT. This codes for CATSREHSNQPQHF.

The chain couples TRBV9 to TRBJ2-1; TRBD2 matches at 8 bases. There are 14 residues in the CDR3. With 4 bases clipped from V and 9 bases from J, the junction kept 9 bases outside the gene matches. Per germline, CDR1 SGDLS and CDR2 YYNGEE. The CDR3 here is CASSPRTSPPEQFF. In DNA form, the CDR3 reads TGTGCCAGCAGCCCAAGGACTAGCCCACCTGAGCAGTTCTTC.

This clonotype was recorded at least ten times. This chain uses TRBV15 with TRBJ2-1; possibly TRBD2 for D (5 bases). V gave up 6 bases and J gave up 6 bases, with 9 bases separating them. CDR3 length equals 12 residues. Germline V CDR1 and CDR2: LNHNV, YYDKDF (reference sequence). CDR3 in amino acids: CATRRDFNEQFF. CDR3 nucleotide sequence: TGTGCCACCAGACGGGATTTCAATGAGCAGTTCTTC. Full variable domain (missing parts from reference TRBV15 and TRBJ2-1): DAMVIQNPRYQVTQFGKPVTLSCSQTLNHNVMYWYQQKSSQAPKLLFHYYDKDFNNEADTPDNFQSRRPNTSFCFLDIRSPGLGDTAMYLCATRRDFNEQFFGPGTRLTVL.

This clonotype was seen only a few times. This chain links TRBV5-1 with TRBJ2-6; D possibly corresponds to TRBD1 (5 bases). The CDR3 is 16 residues long. V was shortened by 0 bases and J by 0 bases, with 7 bases between the two germline ends. Germline V CDR1 and CDR2: SGHRS, YFSETQ. Here the CDR3 reads CASSLGQYSGANVLTF. The CDR3 nucleotides read TGCGCCAGCAGCTTGGGACAGTACTCTGGGGCCAACGTCCTGACTTTC.

This clonotype was found many times. The CDR3 here is CASSQDGVNSPLHF. The CDR3 DNA sequence: TGTGCCAGCAGCCAGGACGGAGTTAATTCACCCCTCCACTTT. V gene TRBV3-1 combines with J gene TRBJ1-6; no reliable D call. The CDR3 runs 14 residues. Germline V gene data show CDR1 as LGHDT and CDR2 as YNNKEL (reference sequence). V was pared by 3 bases and J by 6 bases, with 9 bases between.

This clonotype was detected ten times or more. The chain has TRBV7-3 and TRBJ2-3; TRBD1 matches 7 bases. The CDR3 has 18 residues. The V segment lost 0 bases and the J segment 3 bases; nucleotides outside the gene matches: 12. Per germline, CDR1 SGHTA and CDR2 FQGTGA. CDR3 protein: CASSLTSRGGIVTDTQYF. DNA for the CDR3: TGTGCCAGCAGCTTAACGAGTCGAGGGGGCATAGTAACAGATACGCAGTATTTT.

In this sample, this clonotype turned up many times. The CDR3, as DNA: TGTGCCACCTCCCGGGCGGGAGATACGCAGTATTTT. Its protein product is CATSRAGDTQYF. J is TRBJ2-3 and V is TRBV24-1; D might be TRBD2 (5 bases). V dropped 9 bases and J dropped 5 bases, with 11 bases sitting between them. The CDR3 totals 12 residues. Germline CDR1 is KGHDR and CDR2 is SFDVKD.

This clonotype showed up just once. One junction end disagrees with the germline gene, perhaps due to a read error. The V gene is TRBV29-1, the J gene TRBJ2-7; tentatively, D is TRBD2 (7 bases). Germline CDR1 SQVTM, CDR2 ANQGSEA. The CDR3 is 14 residues long. The CDR3 DNA is TGCAACGTTGAAGTGGACAGCGGGACCTACGAGCTGTACTTC. Amino acid sequence: CNVEVDSGTYELYF.

This clonotype was observed a handful of times. This chain links TRBV20-1 with TRBJ2-3; tentative D call: TRBD2 (6 bases). Germline CDR1 DFQATT, CDR2 SNEGSKA (reference sequence). CDR3 length equals 14 residues. Trimming stripped 2 bases from V and 1 base from J, with 10 bases between. The CDR3 coding sequence is TGCAGTGCTAGAAGCCCTAGCGGCACAGATACGCAGTATTTT. Amino acids: CSARSPSGTDTQYF.

V is TRBV12-3 or TRBV12-4 and J is TRBJ1-4, with D unresolved. V was pared by 5 bases and J by 8 bases, with 15 bases between. The CDR3 is 14 amino acids. Here the CDR3 DNA reads TGTGCCAGCAGTGCCCGGGTCCTGAGGGAAAAACTGTTTTTT. This translates into CASSARVLREKLFF.

This clonotype was found a few times. This CDR3 is CASSLGRANTGELFF. CDR3 DNA sequence: TGTGCCAGCAGCTTAGGCAGAGCGAACACCGGGGAGCTGTTTTTT. V gene TRBV11-2 combines with J gene TRBJ2-2; D is undetermined. The CDR3 length is 15 residues. Germline-derived CDR1 and CDR2 are SGHAT and FQNNGV. With 1 base removed from V and 0 bases from J, the gap between germline ends came to 6 bases.

This clonotype was observed at least ten times. CDR3 in DNA: TGTGCCACCAGTGACCGTGCTAGGTTTGAGCAGTTCTTC. Its protein is CATSDRARFEQFF. The genes are TRBV24-1 and TRBJ2-1, with D unresolved. Trimming cost V 4 bases and J 9 bases, with 12 bases left between them. Germline CDR1 KGHDR, CDR2 SFDVKD. CDR3 length: 13 residues.

The V call is TRBV19, the J call TRBJ1-2; no clear D gene. The germline V and J ends were trimmed by 7 bases and 7 bases, with 19 bases remaining between them. Germline CDR1 and CDR2: LNHDA and SQIVND (reference sequence). The CDR3 contains 14 residues. The CDR3 nucleotides read TGTGCCAGTATTTCCGGGGAAACCCTCGCTGGCTACACCTTC. It codes for CASISGETLAGYTF.